These 27 T cell receptor beta chains share one sample of origin, sequenced in a study of T cell repertoires in cytomegalovirus infection. For these receptors, no antigen is known. TCRdb re-called the reads with MiXCR, one entry per CDR3 protein. The sample lists about 920,000 distinct CDR3 sequences, approximately 31% occurring once. This material consisted of cultured CD8+ T cells from PBMCs, taken from culture after CMV antigen stimulation. The receptors originated from a human donor in good health (CMV status not recorded). Some clones in this sample may be carry-over from other donors' samples.

This clonotype was detected a few times. The gene calls are TRBV2 and TRBJ2-3; maybe TRBD1 (6 bases). Germline CDR1 reads SNHLY; CDR2 reads FYNNEI. The V end lost 3 bases, the J end lost 5 bases, and 18 bases lay between the germline ends. The CDR3 sequence is 16 residues long. In nucleotides, the CDR3 is TGTGCCAGCAGTGATGGGACAAGCGTGCAGGGAGATACGCAGTATTTT. Its translation is CASSDGTSVQGDTQYF.

The chain combines TRBV3-1 with TRBJ1-2; 8 bases match TRBD1. The CDR3 runs to 14 residues. The trim removed 4 bases at V and 3 bases at J, leaving 4 bases unmatched. Germline loops: CDR1 LGHDT, CDR2 YNNKEL (reference sequence). For the CDR3, the DNA is TGTGCCAGCAGCCCGACAGGGGAGTACTATGGCTACACCTTC. This codes for CASSPTGEYYGYTF.

This chain uses TRBV7-6 with TRBJ2-7; D could derive from TRBD1 or TRBD2 (5 bases each). The CDR3 loop spans 13 amino acids. CDR1 is SGHVS, CDR2 FNYEAQ, per germline. Trimming shortened V by 1 base and J by 6 bases, and 10 bases separated the two germline ends. As DNA, the CDR3 is TGTGCCAGCAGCTTAGGTGGGGGTGTCGAGCAGTACGTC. Translation: CASSLGGGVEQYV.

The chain links TRBV6-2 or TRBV6-3 to TRBJ2-5, with TRBD1 identical over 10 bases. Germline assignment: CDR1 MNHEY and CDR2 SVGEGT. The junction had 6 bases not matched to a gene; V was cut back by 5 bases and J by 6 bases. The CDR3 is 14 amino acids. The CDR3 DNA is TGTGCCAGCAGTGTGACAGGGGGCAGGAAGACCCAGTACTTC. Residues: CASSVTGGRKTQYF.

This clonotype was detected only a few times. The J gene is TRBJ1-2, the V gene TRBV19; D remains ambiguous. Deletions cut 3 bases from V and 4 bases from J, with 21 bases between. Germline lookup yields CDR1 LNHDA and CDR2 SQIVND (reference sequence). This CDR3 contains 17 residues. CDR3 DNA: TGTGCCAGTAGTATGAACAGATATGATCTCTTTCGCTATGGCTACACCTTC. Translation gives CASSMNRYDLFRYGYTF.

The chain joins TRBV5-1 to TRBJ1-1; unclear D gene. Deletions cut 2 bases from V and 0 bases from J, with 8 bases between. CDR1 and CDR2 (germline): SGHRS, YFSETQ. This CDR3 contains 14 residues. The chain's CDR3 is CASSLDHMNTEAFF. CDR3 sequence (DNA): TGCGCCAGCAGCTTAGATCACATGAACACTGAAGCTTTCTTT.

The V call is TRBV6-6, the J call TRBJ1-4, with D unclear. V was clipped by 7 bases and J by 2 bases, with 17 bases between them. The CDR3 sequence is 16 residues long. Germline CDR1 and CDR2: MNHNY and SVGAGI (reference sequence). CDR3 amino acids: CASTLLRERTNEKLFF. As DNA, the CDR3 is TGTGCCAGCACCCTCCTAAGGGAGAGGACTAATGAAAAACTGTTTTTT.

The rearrangement links TRBV6-5 to TRBJ1-5; D is unresolved. V lost 7 bases and J lost 3, with 10 bases in between. Germline CDR1 and CDR2: MNHEY and SVGAGI. This CDR3 contains 13 residues. Written as DNA, the CDR3 is TGTGCCAGCACACGAGGGCCCAATCAGCCCCAGCATTTT. Translated: CASTRGPNQPQHF.

This clonotype occurred once. The chain links TRBV20-1 to TRBJ2-7; the D gene could be TRBD1 or TRBD2 (5 bases each). Germline CDR1 and CDR2: DFQATT and SNEGSKA (reference sequence). V lost 3 bases to trimming and J lost 1 base, with 10 bases between them. CDR3 length: 13 residues. DNA of the CDR3: TGCAGTGCTAGGGGGCCGGGATCCTACGAGCAGTACTTC. Its protein is CSARGPGSYEQYF.

This clonotype was picked up a small number of times. The chain joins TRBV29-1 to TRBJ1-1, with 8 bases identical to TRBD1. The CDR3 has 13 amino acids. The V segment lost 5 bases and the J segment 3 bases; nucleotides outside the gene matches: 5. CDR1 and CDR2 from the germline V gene are SQVTM and ANQGSEA. CDR3 nucleotide sequence: TGCAGCGTTCGCAGGGGGCGCGACACTGAAGCTTTCTTT. Translating gives CSVRRGRDTEAFF.

At least ten counts were recorded for this clonotype. The rearrangement joins TRBV19 to TRBJ2-1; 11 positions match TRBD2. Germline CDR1 and CDR2: LNHDA and SQIVND (reference sequence). V lost 8 bases to trimming and J lost 0 bases; unmatched junction nucleotides: 3. This CDR3 has 15 residues. CDR3 residues: CASSGLAGSYNEQFF. The CDR3 DNA is TGTGCCAGTTCCGGACTAGCGGGCTCCTACAATGAGCAGTTCTTC.

V gene TRBV12-3 or TRBV12-4 combines with J gene TRBJ1-2; 9 bases map to TRBD1. Germline trimming cut 5 bases from V and 8 bases from J; bases unmatched to any gene: 3. This CDR3 spans 12 amino acids. CDR3 residues: CASSRDREGYTF. The DNA of the CDR3 is TGTGCCAGCAGTCGGGACAGGGAAGGCTACACCTTC.

This chain uses TRBV5-1 with TRBJ1-2, with TRBD1 identical over 7 bases. Germline CDR1 and CDR2: SGHRS and YFSETQ. V trimming: 4 bases; J trimming: 8 bases; junction bases outside the gene matches: 8. This CDR3 contains 13 residues. The CDR3 is CASSHRGQEGYTF. CDR3 nucleotides: TGCGCCAGCAGCCACAGGGGCCAGGAGGGCTACACCTTC.

There are a few counts of this clonotype. The V and J genes are TRBV28 and TRBJ1-5; 10 bases are a match to TRBD1. CDR1 and CDR2 (germline): MDHEN, SYDVKM. J was trimmed by 7 bases and V by 5 bases; bases with no gene match: 20. There are 19 residues in the CDR3. CDR3 region: CASSARIGTGDPVRQPQHF. The CDR3, as DNA: TGTGCCAGCAGTGCTAGGATAGGGACAGGGGATCCGGTACGACAGCCCCAGCATTTT. Looking up the rest from reference TRBV28 and TRBJ1-5 gives the full variable domain: DVKVTQSSRYLVKRTGEKVFLECVQDMDHENMFWYRQDPGLGLRLIYFSYDVKMKEKGDIPEGYSVSREKKERFSLILESASTNQTSMYLCASSARIGTGDPVRQPQHFGDGTRLSIL.

This clonotype showed up just a few times. The J gene is TRBJ1-1, the V gene TRBV14, with D maybe TRBD1 (5 bases). CDR1 SGHDN and CDR2 FVKESK come from the germline V gene. There are 13 residues in the CDR3. V dropped 4 bases and J dropped 1 base, with 7 bases sitting between them. Here the CDR3 reads CASSRQRNTEAFF. CDR3 nucleotides: TGTGCCAGCAGCCGACAGAGGAACACTGAAGCTTTCTTT.

This clonotype came up a few times. The chain couples TRBV27 to TRBJ1-5; TRBD1 is a possible D gene (5 bases). Germline V CDR1 and CDR2: MNHEY, SMNVEV (reference sequence). CDR3 size: 16 residues. V lost 5 bases and J 6 bases, leaving 20 bases between the germline ends. CDR3 sequence reads: CASSTSWGGAGQPQHF. The DNA for the CDR3 is TGTGCCAGCAGTACCTCTTGGGGGGGAGCAGGTCAGCCCCAGCATTTT.

Written as DNA, the CDR3 is TGTGCCAGCAGCTTAGTTTCGGCGGGGGGGTCGACCTACAATGAGCAGTTCTTC. Residues: CASSLVSAGGSTYNEQFF. The gene calls are TRBV7-6 and TRBJ2-1, with 9 positions matching TRBD2. Germline CDR1 and CDR2: SGHVS and FNYEAQ. CDR3 length: 18 residues. Unmatched junction bases numbered 9, after V lost 1 base and J lost 2 bases. Together with reference TRBV7-6 and TRBJ2-1, the CDR3 gives the full variable domain: GAGVSQSPRYKVTKRGQDVALRCDPISGHVSLYWYRQALGQGPEFLTYFNYEAQQDKSGLPNDRFSAERPEGSISTLTIQRTEQRDSAMYRCASSLVSAGGSTYNEQFFGPGTRLTVL.

The chain joins TRBV11-2 to TRBJ2-5; D uncertain. This CDR3 spans 15 amino acids. Germline V gives CDR1 SGHAT, CDR2 FQNNGV. V dropped 5 bases and J dropped 5 bases, with 18 bases sitting between them. CDR3: CASSRSRSVKETQYF. The CDR3 DNA sequence: TGTGCCAGCAGCCGAAGTCGCTCGGTAAAGGAGACCCAGTACTTC.

This clonotype was counted a few times. V and J are TRBV11-2 and TRBJ1-1; D might be TRBD1 (6 bases). Germline CDR1 reads SGHAT; CDR2 reads FQNNGV. V was shortened by 3 bases and J by 5 bases, with 10 bases between the two germline ends. This CDR3 spans 13 amino acids. CDR3 nucleotide sequence: TGTGCCAGCAGCTTCTTAACAGGGACTGAAGCTTTCTTT. Amino acid sequence: CASSFLTGTEAFF.

This clonotype was recorded many times. The rearrangement links TRBV7-6 to TRBJ2-5; D may be TRBD1 or TRBD2 (6 bases each). The CDR3 is 14 residues long. Germline CDR1 and CDR2: SGHVS and FNYEAQ. Trimming took off 5 bases at V and 5 bases at J, with 15 bases between the two ends. CDR3 nucleotides: TGTGCCAGCAGCGAAGGCGGAGGGGGTGAGACCCAGTACTTC. The encoded protein is CASSEGGGGETQYF.

This chain connects TRBV29-1 to TRBJ1-3, with TRBD1 matching 9 bases. Trimming took 6 bases from V and 1 from J; bases not matched to a gene: 4. CDR1 SQVTM and CDR2 ANQGSEA come from the germline V gene. CDR3 length: 14 residues. The CDR3 reads CSVVGTGSGNTIYF. As DNA, the CDR3 is TGCAGCGTGGTTGGGACAGGGTCTGGAAACACCATATATTTT.

This chain connects TRBV6-2 or TRBV6-3 to TRBJ2-1; D uncertain. With 4 bases removed from V and 0 bases from J, the gap between germline ends came to 7 bases. The CDR3 spans 14 residues. The germline V gene encodes CDR1 MNHEY and CDR2 SVGEGT. This CDR3 reads CASSLVASYNEQFF. In DNA form, the CDR3 reads TGTGCCAGCAGTTTGGTAGCCTCCTACAATGAGCAGTTCTTC.

The chain is built from TRBV20-1 and TRBJ1-2; no clear D. V dropped 3 bases and J dropped 6 bases, with 8 bases sitting between them. Germline-derived CDR1 and CDR2 are DFQATT and SNEGSKA (reference sequence). The CDR3 consists of 11 residues. CDR3 in DNA: TGCAGTGCTAGCGGGGTGGATGGCTACACCTTC. Translated, it gives CSASGVDGYTF.

This clonotype was found once. The rearrangement uses TRBV2 and TRBJ1-4, with unresolved D. V dropped 7 bases and J dropped 0 bases, with 21 bases sitting between them. Germline CDR1 reads SNHLY; CDR2 reads FYNNEI. The CDR3 spans 18 residues. The CDR3 DNA reads TGTGCCAGCAAAAGAGTATCCCGGGCGGCGGCAACTAATGAAAAACTGTTTTTT. Translated: CASKRVSRAAATNEKLFF. The full variable domain, completed using reference TRBV2 and TRBJ1-4, is EPEVTQTPSHQVTQMGQEVILRCVPISNHLYFYWYRQILGQKVEFLVSFYNNEISEKSEIFDDQFSVERPDGSNFTLKIRSTKLEDSAMYFCASKRVSRAAATNEKLFFGSGTQLSVL.

Concerning this clonotype: A much larger clone lies a single base off, so this may be a read error. The CDR3 is CASSRTAEEETRYF. CDR3 DNA sequence: TGTGCCAGCAGCCGGACAGCAGAGGAAGAGACCCGGTACTTC. This sequence joins TRBV7-6 and TRBJ2-5, with TRBD1 as a possible D gene (6 bases). Germline-derived CDR1 and CDR2 are SGHVS and FNYEAQ. The CDR3 has 14 amino acids.

The gene calls are TRBV27 and TRBJ2-1; D unclear. Germline values: CDR1 MNHEY, CDR2 SMNVEV (reference sequence). V was clipped by 7 bases and J by 0 bases, with 10 bases between them. This CDR3 is 14 amino acids long. The CDR3 bases are TGTGCCAGCAATTCCATAAGCTCCTACAATGAGCAGTTCTTC. Translating gives CASNSISSYNEQFF.

This clonotype has just a few counts. The V and J genes are TRBV19 and TRBJ1-5; D not resolved. The CDR3 consists of 15 residues. CDR1 and CDR2 from the germline V gene are LNHDA and SQIVND (reference sequence). Trimming stripped 3 bases from V and 1 base from J, with 10 bases between. For the CDR3, the DNA is TGTGCCAGTAGTATCAGGATGGACAGCAATCAGCCCCAGCATTTT. This encodes CASSIRMDSNQPQHF.